Listed below are T cell receptor beta chains from one sample, sequenced in a study of shared clonotypes between healthy human individuals. Sequencing was performed with immunoSEQ multiplex PCR; in TCRdb, only in-frame clones are kept and a portion is missing. Found here are about 2 million clones, about 95% of them singletons; the top ten hold approximately 1.2%. Material for sequencing was naive CD8+ T cells sorted from blood. All receptors derive from a man aged 18 to 35 in good health. Each CDR3 is given with its conserved first and last residue. A D gene is named only where the DNA matches it firmly. Size is omitted from some rows. Given values are once, few, many or a class for expanded clones.

clone size	V gene	CDR3 length	D gene	J gene	CDR3 protein	CDR3 DNA
.	TRBV29-1	12	TRBD1	TRBJ2-7	CSVFGTGIEQYF	TGCAGCGTCTTCGGGACAGGGATCGAGCAGTACTTC
once	TRBV5-8	17	TRBD2	TRBJ2-3	CASSLGTSGGITDTQYF	TGTGCCAGCAGCTTGGGGACTAGCGGGGGCATCACAGATACGCAGTATTTT
.	TRBV25-1	11	.	TRBJ2-3	CASSVDYTQYF	TGTGCCAGCAGTGTGGACTATACGCAGTATTTT
.	TRBV9	13	.	TRBJ2-2	CASSTQNTGELFF	TGTGCCAGCAGCACGCAGAACACCGGGGAGCTGTTTTTT
once	TRBV6-5	15	.	TRBJ2-7	CASSYRDSPGYEQYF	TGTGCCAGCAGTTACAGAGACTCTCCCGGGTACGAGCAGTACTTC
.	TRBV7-6	14	.	TRBJ1-1	CASSPGVMNTEAFF	TGTGCCAGCAGCCCAGGGGTAATGAACACTGAAGCTTTCTTT
.	TRBV6-5	15	TRBD1	TRBJ2-7	CASSYWQGASYEQYF	TGTGCCAGCAGTTACTGGCAGGGGGCATCCTACGAGCAGTACTTC
once	TRBV7-9	18	.	TRBJ1-3	CASSLARWGGLPGNTIYF	TGTGCCAGCAGCTTAGCGCGATGGGGGGGCCTACCTGGAAACACCATATATTTT
.	TRBV28	14	.	TRBJ2-5	CASTLTGGLETQYF	TGTGCCAGCACACTCACCGGGGGACTGGAGACCCAGTACTTC
.	TRBV10-3	15	.	TRBJ2-1	CAINRPGDQINEQFF	TGTGCCATCAATAGACCCGGGGACCAAATAAATGAGCAGTTCTTC
.	TRBV7-9	13	TRBD2	TRBJ2-7	CASSYSGSYEQYF	TGTGCCAGCAGCTATAGCGGGAGCTACGAGCAGTACTTC
.	TRBV5-4	14	.	TRBJ2-7	CASSSDSQSYEQYF	TGTGCCAGCAGCTCCGACAGCCAGAGCTACGAGCAGTACTTC
.	TRBV7-9	14	.	TRBJ2-7	CASSYAGTAYEQYF	TGTGCCAGCAGCTACGCGGGGACAGCCTACGAGCAGTACTTC
.	TRBV30	12	.	TRBJ2-2	CAWSVGPGELFF	TGTGCCTGGAGTGTGGGTCCCGGGGAGCTGTTTTTT
.	TRBV2	14	.	TRBJ2-1	CASVPTSYSSEQFF	TGTGCCAGCGTCCCGACTAGTTATTCAAGTGAGCAGTTCTTC
.	TRBV30	14	.	TRBJ1-4	CAWSAALFPEKLFF	TGTGCCTGGAGTGCTGCTTTGTTCCCTGAAAAACTGTTTTTT
once	TRBV4-1	15	.	TRBJ1-2	CASSEGIGHNYGYTF	TGCGCCAGCAGCGAAGGGATAGGGCATAACTATGGCTACACCTTC
.	TRBV4-1	14	TRBD1	TRBJ2-7	CASSHRDSTYEQYF	TGCGCCAGCAGCCACCGGGACAGTACCTACGAGCAGTACTTC
.	TRBV7-9	15	.	TRBJ1-4	CASSPFVGGAPRLFF	TGTGCCAGCAGCCCCTTTGTGGGAGGGGCACCTAGGCTGTTTTTT
few	TRBV9	14	TRBD1	TRBJ1-2	CASSVGGQDYGYTF	TGTGCCAGCAGCGTAGGGGGACAGGACTATGGCTACACCTTC
.	TRBV30	16	TRBD2	TRBJ2-1	CAWSGLAGGPRNEQFF	TGTGCCTGGAGTGGGCTAGCGGGAGGGCCGCGGAATGAGCAGTTCTTC
.	TRBV9	14	.	TRBJ2-5	CASSSLGGAETQYF	TGTGCCAGCAGCTCCCTCGGAGGAGCAGAGACCCAGTACTTC
.	TRBV5-1	17	.	TRBJ1-5	CASSSVRGAKGNQPQHF	TGCGCCAGCAGCTCAGTTCGGGGGGCTAAGGGCAATCAGCCCCAGCATTTT
once	TRBV4-1	15	.	TRBJ2-3	CASSQTTEAPDTQYF	TGCGCCAGCAGCCAAACGACAGAGGCCCCAGATACGCAGTATTTT
.	TRBV5-6	13	.	TRBJ2-7	CASSRVYAYEQYF	TGTGCCAGCAGCAGGGTCTACGCCTACGAGCAGTACTTC
.	TRBV5-8	13	.	TRBJ2-1	CASSFADLNEQFF	TGTGCCAGCAGCTTTGCTGACCTCAATGAGCAGTTCTTC
.	TRBV29-1	16	TRBD1	TRBJ1-2	CSVEGTGELANYGYTF	TGCAGCGTTGAAGGGACAGGGGAGTTAGCTAACTATGGCTACACCTTC
.	TRBV19	14	.	TRBJ2-2	CASSMDGETGELFF	TGTGCCAGTAGTATGGACGGGGAAACCGGGGAGCTGTTTTTT
.	TRBV30	12	.	TRBJ2-7	CAWDGLNYEQYF	TGTGCCTGGGACGGTTTAAACTACGAGCAGTACTTC
.	TRBV4-3	16	TRBD1	TRBJ2-7	CASSQEADRGPYEQYF	TGCGCCAGCAGCCAAGAGGCGGACAGGGGGCCCTACGAGCAGTACTTC
.	TRBV6-5	16	TRBD1	TRBJ2-3	CASSYHSGGFTDTQYF	TGTGCCAGCAGTTACCATTCAGGGGGATTCACAGATACGCAGTATTTT
once	TRBV4-3	13	.	TRBJ2-3	CASSQGMTDTQYF	TGCGCCAGCAGCCAAGGGATGACAGATACGCAGTATTTT
.	TRBV27	17	TRBD2	TRBJ2-1	CASSPLEPSGGGDEQFF	TGTGCCAGCAGTCCCCTAGAGCCTAGCGGGGGGGGCGATGAGCAGTTCTTC
.	TRBV9	13	TRBD1	TRBJ2-3	CASSDRGTDTQYF	TGTGCCAGCTCGGACAGGGGTACAGATACGCAGTATTTT
.	TRBV9	14	.	TRBJ2-7	CASSVEGSSYEQYF	TGTGCCAGCAGCGTTGAGGGGAGCTCCTACGAGCAGTACTTC
.	TRBV2	15	.	TRBJ1-1	CASITPNGQPTEAFF	TGTGCCAGCATCACCCCTAACGGACAGCCCACTGAAGCTTTCTTT
.	TRBV4-3	17	TRBD2	TRBJ2-3	CASSQVWSSGRTDTQYF	TGCGCCAGCAGCCAAGTATGGTCTAGCGGGAGGACCGATACGCAGTATTTT
.	TRBV4-1	15	TRBD2	TRBJ2-7	CASSQVPGGDYEQYF	TGCGCCAGCAGCCAAGTCCCGGGGGGGGACTACGAGCAGTACTTC
.	TRBV6-6	15	TRBD2	TRBJ2-3	CASTLWAGADDTQYF	TGTGCCAGCACACTATGGGCGGGAGCGGACGATACGCAGTATTTT
.	TRBV9	14	.	TRBJ2-7	CASSAGGSTYEQYF	TGTGCCAGCAGCGCCGGGGGCAGTACCTACGAGCAGTACTTC
.	TRBV28	16	TRBD2	TRBJ2-3	CASSSGLAGEADTQYF	TGTGCCAGCAGTTCAGGACTAGCTGGAGAGGCAGATACGCAGTATTTT
.	TRBV28	16	.	TRBJ2-7	CASSLLGGGPSYEQYF	TGTGCCAGCAGTTTATTGGGGGGCGGTCCTTCCTACGAGCAGTACTTC
once	TRBV5-6	15	.	TRBJ2-7	CASSWGGTELREQYF	TGTGCCAGCAGTTGGGGAGGGACAGAACTAAGGGAGCAGTACTTC
.	TRBV7-9	15	.	TRBJ1-6	CASSLDSLSSSPLHF	TGTGCCAGCAGCTTGGACAGTTTGTCCAGTTCACCCCTCCACTTT
.	TRBV10-3	14	TRBD1	TRBJ1-1	CAISESGRGDEAFF	TGTGCCATCAGTGAGTCTGGCAGGGGGGATGAAGCTTTCTTT
.	TRBV27	15	.	TRBJ2-7	CASSGEGTEPYEQYF	TGTGCCAGCAGTGGGGAAGGGACTGAACCCTACGAGCAGTACTTC
once	TRBV6-5	11	.	TRBJ2-5	CASIVGATQYF	TGTGCCAGCATTGTAGGCGCGACCCAGTACTTC
.	TRBV7-9	18	TRBD2	TRBJ2-3	CASSLVPPSGSSPDTQYF	TGTGCCAGCAGCTTAGTCCCTCCTAGCGGGAGCTCCCCAGATACGCAGTATTTT
.	TRBV2	16	.	TRBJ1-1	CASRAWVGRGVTEAFF	TGTGCCAGCAGAGCGTGGGTAGGGAGAGGGGTCACTGAAGCTTTCTTT
few	TRBV4-1	14	.	TRBJ2-7	CASSQEGRSYEQYF	TGCGCCAGCAGCCAAGAGGGACGGAGCTACGAGCAGTACTTC
.	TRBV6-5	13	.	TRBJ1-2	CASTQDRYYGYTF	TGTGCCAGCACCCAGGACAGATACTATGGCTACACCTTC